This TCR beta chain was sequenced in a study of blood T cell repertoires in COVID-19. TCRdb keeps only in-frame clones here, not all; method: immunoSEQ multiplex PCR. Here the sample spans more than 60,000 clones, roughly four fifths being singletons. This receptor was taken from a man aged 55-75 years with acute or convalescent COVID-19. The sequenced material came from peripheral blood.

The CDR3 DNA reads TGTGCCACCAGTGATTCGGGGGACAGTTACAATGAGCAGTTCTTC. It translates to CATSDSGDSYNEQFF. The rearrangement joins TRBV24-1 to TRBJ2-1; perhaps TRBD1 as D (7 bases). Trimming took 2 bases from V and 4 from J, leaving 11 bases between them. The germline V gene has CDR1 KGHDR and CDR2 SFDVKD. The CDR3 has 15 amino acids.